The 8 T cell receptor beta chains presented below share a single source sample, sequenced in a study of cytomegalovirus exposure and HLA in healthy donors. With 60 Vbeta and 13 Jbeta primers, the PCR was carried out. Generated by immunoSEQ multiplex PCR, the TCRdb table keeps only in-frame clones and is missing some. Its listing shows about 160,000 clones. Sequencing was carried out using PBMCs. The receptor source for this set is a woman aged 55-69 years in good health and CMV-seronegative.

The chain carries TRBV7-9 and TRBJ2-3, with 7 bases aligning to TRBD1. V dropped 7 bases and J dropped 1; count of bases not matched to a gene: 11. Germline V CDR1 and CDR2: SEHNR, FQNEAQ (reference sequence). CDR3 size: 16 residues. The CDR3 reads CASIFSLGQGTDTQYF. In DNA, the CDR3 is TGTGCCAGCATTTTCTCCCTTGGACAGGGCACAGATACGCAGTATTTT.

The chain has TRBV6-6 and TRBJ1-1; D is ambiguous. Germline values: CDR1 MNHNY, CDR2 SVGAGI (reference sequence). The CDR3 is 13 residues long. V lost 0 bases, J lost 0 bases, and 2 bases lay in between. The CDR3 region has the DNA TGTGCCAGCAGTTACTCCTTGAACACTGAAGCTTTCTTT. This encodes CASSYSLNTEAFF.

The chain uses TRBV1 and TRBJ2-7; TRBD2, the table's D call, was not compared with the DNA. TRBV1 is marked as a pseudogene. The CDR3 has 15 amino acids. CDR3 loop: CTSSQYPLGPYEQYF. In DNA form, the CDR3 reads TGCACCAGCAGCCAATATCCACTAGGTCCCTACGAGCAGTACTTC.

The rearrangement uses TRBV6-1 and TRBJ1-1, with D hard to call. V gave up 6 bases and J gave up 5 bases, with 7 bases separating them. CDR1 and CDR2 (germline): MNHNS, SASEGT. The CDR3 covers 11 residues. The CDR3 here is CASRFVTEAFF. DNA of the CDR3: TGTGCCAGCAGGTTCGTGACTGAAGCTTTCTTT.

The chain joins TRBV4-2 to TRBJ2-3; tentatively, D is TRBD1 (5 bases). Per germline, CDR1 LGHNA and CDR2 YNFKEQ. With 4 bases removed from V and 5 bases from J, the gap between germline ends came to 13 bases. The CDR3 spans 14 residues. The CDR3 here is CASSPLGRVDTQYF. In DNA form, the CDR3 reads TGTGCCAGCAGCCCCCTGGGGCGAGTAGATACGCAGTATTTT.

The CDR3, as DNA: TGTGCCAGCTCCCGGGATTTTAATGAAAAACTGTTTTTT. This sequence encodes CASSRDFNEKLFF. The chain employs TRBV18 and TRBJ1-4; D uncertain. The CDR3 runs to 13 residues. Per the germline V gene, CDR1 is KGHSH and CDR2 is LQKENI. Trimming cost V 6 bases and J 4 bases, with 9 bases left between them.

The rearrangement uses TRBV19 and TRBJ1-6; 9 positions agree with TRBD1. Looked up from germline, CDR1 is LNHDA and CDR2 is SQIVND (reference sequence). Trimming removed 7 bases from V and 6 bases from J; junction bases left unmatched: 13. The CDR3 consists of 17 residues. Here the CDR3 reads CASNRGQGRLSNSPLHF. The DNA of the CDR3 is TGTGCCAGTAATAGGGGACAGGGTCGGCTATCTAATTCACCCCTCCACTTT.

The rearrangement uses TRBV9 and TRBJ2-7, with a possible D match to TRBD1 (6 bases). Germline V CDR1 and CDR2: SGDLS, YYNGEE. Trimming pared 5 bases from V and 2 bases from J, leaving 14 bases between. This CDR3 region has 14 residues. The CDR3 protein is CASSVRDTTYEQYF. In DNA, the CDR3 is TGTGCCAGCAGTGTAAGGGACACCACCTACGAGCAGTACTTC.